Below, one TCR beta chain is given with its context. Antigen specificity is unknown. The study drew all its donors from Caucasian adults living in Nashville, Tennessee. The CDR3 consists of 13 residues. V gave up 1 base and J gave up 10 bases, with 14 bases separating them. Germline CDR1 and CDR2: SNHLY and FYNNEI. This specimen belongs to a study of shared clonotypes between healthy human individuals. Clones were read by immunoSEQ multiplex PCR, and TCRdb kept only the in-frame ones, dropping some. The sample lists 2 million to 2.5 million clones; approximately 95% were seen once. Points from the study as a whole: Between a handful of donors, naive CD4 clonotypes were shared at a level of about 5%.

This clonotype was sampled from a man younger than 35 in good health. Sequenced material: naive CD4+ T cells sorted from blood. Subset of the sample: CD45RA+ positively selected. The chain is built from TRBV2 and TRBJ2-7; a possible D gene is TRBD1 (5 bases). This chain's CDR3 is CASSEETELRQYF. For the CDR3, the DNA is TGTGCCAGCAGTGAAGAGACAGAGCTACGACAGTACTTC.